Below, 17 T cell receptor beta chains from the same sample are listed, as sequenced in a study of CXCR3-negative and CXCR3-positive naive CD8 T cells. Study conclusions and caveats: Relative to CXCR3-negative naive cells, CXCR3-positive naive cells had more hydrophobic TRB CDR3s.

These receptors lack a known antigen. Via 5' RACE with UMI labels, TRB cDNA libraries were prepared. TCRdb reworked the 5' RACE reads into one entry per CDR3 protein, no DNA. The sample totals 140,000 to 150,000 distinct CDR3 sequences. Material: naive CXCR3+ CD8+ T cells from blood. Subset in this sample: CD45RO-CCR7+CD27+CD95- naive CD8+ T cells expressing CXCR3 (TNR3+). The receptors come from a human donor in good health. Some clones in this sample may be carry-over from other donors' samples.

The V gene is TRBV28, the J gene TRBJ2-7. The V gene's germline CDR1 is MDHEN and CDR2 SYDVKM. The CDR3 is 11 residues long. The CDR3 region is CASSLLGEQYF.

The CDR3 spells CASSPPVSYNEQFF. This chain connects TRBV18 to TRBJ2-1. This CDR3 region has 14 residues. The germline CDR1 and CDR2 sequences are KGHSH and LQKENI.

The V call is TRBV7-9, the J call TRBJ1-2. The CDR3 runs to 18 residues. Germline V lookup: CDR1 SEHNR, CDR2 FQNEAQ (reference sequence). CDR3 protein: CASSSSRGLAPPEYGYTF.

The rearrangement uses TRBV29-1 and TRBJ2-3; the D gene TCRdb calls, TRBD1, cannot be checked with no DNA. This CDR3 contains 14 residues. CDR1 and CDR2 from the germline V gene are SQVTM and ANQGSEA. This CDR3 reads CSVERGYGTDTQYF.

The J gene is TRBJ2-7, the V gene TRBV5-1; TCRdb designates TRBD2, a call that cannot be tested without DNA. CDR1 SGHRS and CDR2 YFSETQ come from the germline V gene. The CDR3 length is 18 residues. The CDR3 region is CASSPRTSGGLSSYEQYF.

The genes are TRBV7-2 and TRBJ2-1; TCRdb proposes TRBD1, but this gene call is untestable without DNA. This CDR3 contains 14 residues. The germline V gene encodes CDR1 SGHTA and CDR2 FQGNSA. The CDR3 sequence is CASSFSGGVGEQFF.

This chain connects TRBV12-3 or TRBV12-4 to TRBJ2-1; with no DNA, the TCRdb D assignment of TRBD1 cannot be verified. There are 15 residues in the CDR3. The CDR3 protein is CASSLAGGIYNEQFF.

The V call is TRBV28, the J call TRBJ2-2; TCRdb picks TRBD1, but there is no DNA to check that call. Germline CDR1 is MDHEN and CDR2 is SYDVKM. The CDR3 consists of 15 residues. CDR3 protein: CASSLHRGGGGELFF.

The chain joins TRBV29-1 to TRBJ2-7. The germline V gene has CDR1 SQVTM and CDR2 ANQGSEA. The CDR3 is 11 residues long. CDR3 sequence reads: CSVKQTYEQYF.

Here the CDR3 reads CSVELEWSTDTQYF. The rearrangement joins TRBV29-1 to TRBJ2-3. CDR1 is SQVTM and CDR2 is ANQGSEA in the germline V gene. The CDR3 extends over 14 amino acids.

The rearrangement joins TRBV29-1 to TRBJ2-7; TCRdb picks TRBD1, but there is no DNA to check that call. In germline, CDR1 is SQVTM, CDR2 ANQGSEA. The CDR3 runs 12 residues. The chain's CDR3 is CSVRQGVYEQYF.

The chain carries TRBV19 and TRBJ2-7; TCRdb's D gene call, TRBD1, goes unchecked for lack of DNA. This CDR3 comprises 14 residues. The germline gives CDR1 LNHDA, CDR2 SQIVND (reference sequence). The CDR3 here is CASSIGDIFDEQYF.

The V and J genes are TRBV29-1 and TRBJ2-3; TCRdb gives TRBD2 as the D gene, but with no DNA this cannot be confirmed. The CDR3 consists of 15 residues. The germline V gene encodes CDR1 SQVTM and CDR2 ANQGSEA. CDR3 protein: CSVGYAGAGSDTQYF.

The genes are TRBV29-1 and TRBJ1-1; the TCRdb call, TRBD1, lacks DNA for checking. Per germline, CDR1 SQVTM and CDR2 ANQGSEA. The CDR3 loop spans 11 amino acids. The CDR3 loop reads CSATGNTEAFF.

The chain combines TRBV12-3 or TRBV12-4 with TRBJ2-3; lacking DNA, the TRBD2 call made by TCRdb goes unchecked. This CDR3 region has 17 residues. This CDR3 reads CASSFSGETPSTDTQYF.

V and J are TRBV29-1 and TRBJ2-5; lacking DNA, the TRBD1 call made by TCRdb goes unchecked. The length of the CDR3 is 16 residues. Germline CDR1 reads SQVTM; CDR2 reads ANQGSEA. The CDR3 region is CSVDGLETGPEETQYF.

The V and J genes are TRBV5-1 and TRBJ2-4; TCRdb selects TRBD1, and the lack of DNA leaves this call unchecked. This CDR3 has 17 residues. From germline, CDR1 is SGHRS and CDR2 YFSETQ. This CDR3 reads CASSLEGGGLAKNIQYF.